Listed below are T cell receptor beta chains from one sample, sequenced in a study of blood T cell repertoires in COVID-19. Profiling relied on immunoSEQ multiplex PCR, and the TCRdb table lists in-frame clones only, not all of them. Of over 200,000 clones in the sample, 83% were seen once. Source material: peripheral blood. These receptors originate from a young woman with COVID-19, enrolled during active disease. Both conserved end residues are part of each CDR3. A D gene is named only where the DNA matches it firmly. The size entry is marked missing in some rows and otherwise reads once, few, many or a size class.

size	V	D	J	CDR3	DNA
-	TRBV14	-	TRBJ2-1	CASSQDRVGAFF	TGTGCCAGCAGCCAAGACAGGGTTGGGGCGTTCTTC
-	TRBV7-2	-	TRBJ2-5	CASSTVSKQETQYF	TGTGCCAGCAGCACCGTGTCTAAACAAGAGACCCAGTACTTC
-	TRBV6-4	-	TRBJ2-3	CASSDLGASTDTQYF	TGTGCCAGCAGTGACTTAGGGGCGAGCACAGATACGCAGTATTTT
-	TRBV7-9	-	TRBJ2-7	CASSPAGQPVHEQYF	TGTGCCAGCAGCCCCGCGGGCCAACCCGTGCACGAGCAGTACTTC
-	TRBV19	-	TRBJ1-5	CASSIVASQPQHF	TGTGCCAGTAGTATAGTTGCCAGTCAGCCCCAGCATTTT
-	TRBV11-2	TRBD1	TRBJ2-3	CASSLGWTGEADTQYF	TGTGCCAGCAGCTTAGGTTGGACAGGGGAGGCAGATACGCAGTATTTT
-	TRBV6-5	-	TRBJ2-5	CASSYSAEETQYF	TGTGCCAGCAGTTACTCGGCAGAAGAGACCCAGTACTTC
few	TRBV2	-	TRBJ1-2	CASSEARGNSGYTF	TGTGCCAGCAGTGAAGCGAGGGGGAACTCTGGCTACACCTTC
-	TRBV27	-	TRBJ1-1	CASSLSSGPLTEAFF	TGTGCCAGCAGTTTATCGAGCGGGCCATTAACTGAAGCTTTCTTT
-	TRBV28	TRBD1	TRBJ2-7	CASSVGGQGGTYEQYF	TGTGCCAGCAGCGTAGGGGGACAGGGGGGGACCTACGAGCAGTACTTC
-	TRBV7-9	-	TRBJ2-1	CASSLKIGGYNEQFF	TGTGCCAGCAGCTTAAAGATTGGCGGATACAATGAGCAGTTCTTC
-	TRBV5-4	TRBD1	TRBJ2-5	CASSAGGIRETQYF	TGTGCCAGCAGTGCAGGGGGCATACGGGAGACCCAGTACTTC
-	TRBV9	TRBD2	TRBJ2-3	CASSVGMGGSTDTQYF	TGTGCCAGCAGCGTAGGTATGGGGGGGAGCACAGATACGCAGTATTTT
-	TRBV11-1	-	TRBJ1-2	CASSAKRQSLNYGYTF	TGTGCCAGCAGCGCAAAACGACAGTCCCTTAACTATGGCTACACCTTC
-	TRBV7-2	TRBD2	TRBJ2-5	CASTEASGRRETQYF	TGTGCCAGCACGGAAGCTAGCGGGAGGAGGGAGACCCAGTACTTC
-	TRBV5-5	TRBD1	TRBJ2-1	CASGRQGTGLNEQFF	TGTGCCAGCGGACGACAGGGCACGGGCCTCAATGAGCAGTTCTTC
-	TRBV5-4	TRBD1	TRBJ1-2	CASSLPRTGYGYTF	TGTGCCAGCAGCCTACCTAGGACAGGCTATGGCTACACCTTC
-	TRBV2	TRBD1	TRBJ2-5	CASSKDRGYQETQYF	TGTGCCAGCAGTAAGGACAGGGGGTACCAAGAGACCCAGTACTTC
-	TRBV12-5	TRBD2	TRBJ2-7	CASGLPMAGGSYEQYF	TGTGCTAGTGGTTTACCCATGGCGGGAGGATCCTACGAGCAGTACTTC
-	TRBV6-1	-	TRBJ1-2	CASSDRGNGYTF	TGTGCCAGCAGTGATAGAGGGAACGGCTACACCTTC
-	TRBV27	TRBD2	TRBJ2-7	CASSPSGTPYPYEQYF	TGTGCCAGCAGTCCGAGCGGGACCCCTTATCCCTACGAGCAGTACTTC
once	TRBV18	TRBD1	TRBJ2-3	CASSPGTGGSDTQYF	TGTGCCAGCTCACCCGGGACAGGGGGTAGTGATACGCAGTATTTT
once	TRBV21-1	-	TRBJ2-7	CASEWSPSYEQYF	TGTGCCAGCGAGTGGTCTCCATCCTACGAGCAGTACTTC
-	TRBV5-6	-	TRBJ1-3	CASSYVGRGNTIYF	TGTGCCAGCAGTTATGTGGGGAGGGGAAACACCATATATTTT
-	TRBV28	-	TRBJ1-1	CASFSGGAWDTEAFF	TGTGCCAGCTTCAGCGGGGGTGCTTGGGACACTGAAGCTTTCTTT
-	TRBV4-3	TRBD1	TRBJ2-7	CASSQDRGHKQYF	TGCGCCAGCAGCCAAGATAGGGGGCATAAGCAGTACTTC
-	TRBV27	TRBD2	TRBJ2-1	CASSLTSGRANEQFF	TGTGCCAGCAGTTTAACTAGCGGGAGGGCGAATGAGCAGTTCTTC
-	TRBV6-2/TRBV6-3	TRBD2	TRBJ2-5	CASSSWSGGGETQYF	TGTGCCAGCAGTTCATGGTCGGGAGGTGGAGAGACCCAGTACTTC
few	TRBV9	TRBD2	TRBJ2-3	CASSSSGRGPDTQYF	TGTGCCAGCAGCTCCAGCGGGAGAGGCCCAGATACGCAGTATTTT
-	TRBV9	-	TRBJ1-2	CASSMDSPLGGYTF	TGTGCCAGCAGCATGGACAGTCCTCTGGGTGGCTACACCTTC
-	TRBV28	-	TRBJ2-2	CASSLEWPGELFF	TGTGCCAGCAGTCTGGAGTGGCCCGGGGAGCTGTTTTTT
-	TRBV28	TRBD1	TRBJ1-5	CASSRTGGGQPQHF	TGTGCCAGCAGCCGAACAGGGGGCGGTCAGCCCCAGCATTTT
-	TRBV15	-	TRBJ1-2	CATSRPSGQGYTF	TGTGCCACCAGCAGGCCGTCGGGACAAGGCTACACCTTC
-	TRBV19	TRBD1	TRBJ2-7	CASSIWQDRAGYEQYF	TGTGCCAGTAGTATTTGGCAGGACAGGGCAGGTTACGAGCAGTACTTC
-	TRBV6-2/TRBV6-3	TRBD1	TRBJ2-7	CASSPLLGSTGTYEQYF	TGTGCCAGCAGCCCCCTACTCGGGTCGACAGGGACCTACGAGCAGTACTTC
-	TRBV7-3	TRBD2	TRBJ2-3	CASSTSGSLGDTQYF	TGTGCCAGCAGTACTAGCGGGAGCCTCGGGGATACGCAGTATTTT
-	TRBV28	-	TRBJ1-1	CASSLWVAQVAFF	TGTGCCAGCAGTTTATGGGTCGCGCAGGTAGCTTTCTTT
once	TRBV28	TRBD1	TRBJ1-2	CASRPTGVDGYTF	TGTGCCAGCAGACCTACAGGGGTTGATGGCTACACCTTC
few	TRBV11-1	-	TRBJ1-6	CASSQQWASSPLHF	TGTGCCAGCAGCCAACAGTGGGCTTCTTCACCCCTCCACTTT
-	TRBV29-1	-	TRBJ1-1	CSVAVSFNTEAFF	TGCAGCGTTGCGGTCTCTTTCAACACTGAAGCTTTCTTT
-	TRBV7-3	TRBD2	TRBJ2-1	CASSHRGGTYNEQFF	TGTGCCAGCAGCCATCGGGGGGGAACCTACAATGAGCAGTTCTTC